These 32 T cell receptor beta chains originate from one sample sequenced in a study of CD8+CD57+ T cells in acquired aplastic anemia. TCR beta VDJ combinations and CDR3 sequences were profiled from genomic DNA. TCRdb independently ran MiXCR on the reads; one entry per CDR3 protein. The profile covers more than 150,000 distinct CDR3 sequences, with just over 45% appearing a single time and 2.9% taken by the ten largest. The material sequenced was sorted CD4+, CD8+, or CD8+CD57+ T cells (not recorded which) from PBMCs. Every receptor here comes from a human donor in good health.

Turning to this clonotype: Given a much more abundant clone one base away, this may be a read error. The missing conserved phenylalanine or tryptophan at the end of this CDR3 makes a read error likely. The rearrangement joins TRBV6-1 to TRBJ1-5; possible D gene TRBD1, 6 bases. Looked up from germline, CDR1 is MNHNS and CDR2 is SASEGT. CDR3 size: 16 residues. Trimming removed 5 bases from V and 3 bases from J, with 17 bases in between. DNA of the CDR3: TGTGCCAGCAGTCCCCAGGGGATTCAGGACAATCAGCCCCAGCATCTT. This encodes CASSPQGIQDNQPQHL.

The chain employs TRBV19 and TRBJ1-1; D possibly corresponds to TRBD1 (5 bases). Looked up from germline, CDR1 is LNHDA and CDR2 is SQIVND (reference sequence). The CDR3 has 13 amino acids. V gave up 8 bases and J gave up 7 bases, with 17 bases separating them. The CDR3 sequence: CASQPGWAGEAFF. The CDR3, as DNA: TGTGCCAGTCAACCAGGGTGGGCTGGTGAAGCTTTCTTT.

This chain joins TRBV5-4 and TRBJ2-7; a weak D match, TRBD1 (6 bases). This CDR3 has 14 amino acids. The ends were cut back, 0 bases at V and 6 bases at J, with 13 bases in the middle. In germline, CDR1 is SGHNT, CDR2 YYREEE (reference sequence). In nucleotides, the CDR3 is TGTGCCAGCAGCTTGGCTGGGGGCCGGTGCGAGCAGTACTTC. Translating it yields CASSLAGGRCEQYF.

This clonotype was seen a single time. The chain links TRBV20-1 to TRBJ2-1; 7 nucleotides line up with TRBD2. The trim removed 2 bases at V and 4 bases at J, leaving 5 bases unmatched. The CDR3 sequence is 14 residues long. CDR1 and CDR2 (germline): DFQATT, SNEGSKA (reference sequence). The CDR3 coding sequence is TGCAGTGCTAGAATGGGGGGGGGATACAATGAGCAGTTCTTC. Translating it yields CSARMGGGYNEQFF.

The table lists this clonotype with many counts. V usage is TRBV5-4 and J usage is TRBJ1-1; possible D gene TRBD1, 5 bases. Trimming shortened V by 0 bases and J by 0 bases, and 9 bases separated the two germline ends. Per germline, CDR1 SGHNT and CDR2 YYREEE (reference sequence). This CDR3 has 15 amino acids. CDR3 sequence (DNA): TGTGCCAGCAGCTTGGGACGGGGGATGAACACTGAAGCTTTCTTT. This encodes CASSLGRGMNTEAFF.

Written as DNA, the CDR3 is TGTGCCAGCAGCTTTCCAGGGGTGGGTGGTGAAAAACTGTTTTTT. Its protein is CASSFPGVGGEKLFF. The V and J genes are TRBV7-6 and TRBJ1-4, with TRBD1 as a possible D gene (6 bases). CDR1 is SGHVS and CDR2 is FNYEAQ in the germline V gene. V dropped 3 bases and J dropped 7 bases, with 15 bases sitting between them. CDR3 length: 15 amino acids.

J is TRBJ2-5 and V is TRBV20-1, with 8 positions matching TRBD2. The ends lost 6 bases at V and 5 bases at J; junction bases unmatched: 11. The length of the CDR3 is 14 residues. Germline lookup yields CDR1 DFQATT and CDR2 SNEGSKA (reference sequence). The CDR3 reads CSAAPGGGGETQYF. DNA for the CDR3: TGCAGTGCGGCTCCCGGGGGGGGAGGGGAGACCCAGTACTTC.

The sample holds a few counts of this clonotype. V gene TRBV13 combines with J gene TRBJ2-7; 10 bases align to TRBD2. The junction had 13 bases not matched to a gene; V was cut back by 0 bases and J by 2 bases. The CDR3 consists of 19 residues. The germline CDR1 and CDR2 sequences are PRHDT and FYEKMQ (reference sequence). CDR3 sequence: CASSLGLIGLAGVAYEQYF. In DNA, the CDR3 is TGTGCCAGCAGCTTAGGCCTAATTGGGCTAGCGGGGGTAGCCTACGAGCAGTACTTC. The full variable domain, in which reference TRBV13 and TRBJ2-7 provide the parts outside the CDR3, is AAGVIQSPRHLIKEKRETATLKCYPIPRHDTVYWYQQGPGQDPQFLISFYEKMQSDKGSIPDRFSAQQFSDYHSELNMSSLELGDSALYFCASSLGLIGLAGVAYEQYFGPGTRLTVT.

In this sample, this clonotype turned up many times. V is TRBV19 and J is TRBJ2-2; D might be TRBD1 (6 bases). Trimming took 8 bases from V and 4 from J, leaving 14 bases between them. The length of the CDR3 is 14 residues. Germline CDR1 and CDR2: LNHDA and SQIVND (reference sequence). CDR3 nucleotides: TGTGCCAGTTCCAGGGGCACCGGCACCGGGGAGCTGTTTTTT. This translates into CASSRGTGTGELFF.

The genes are TRBV15 and TRBJ2-5; possibly TRBD1 for D (5 bases). The CDR3 has 15 amino acids. V lost 2 bases, J lost 0 bases, and 10 bases lay in between. Germline assignment: CDR1 LNHNV and CDR2 YYDKDF (reference sequence). Here the CDR3 DNA reads TGTGCCACCAGCAGACTGGGGCGCTACCAAGAGACCCAGTACTTC. Its translation: CATSRLGRYQETQYF.

This clonotype was observed many times. The chain links TRBV19 to TRBJ1-4; TRBD1 aligns across 7 bases. This CDR3 comprises 13 residues. Germline trimming cut 6 bases from V and 7 bases from J; bases unmatched to any gene: 5. Germline assignment: CDR1 LNHDA and CDR2 SQIVND (reference sequence). CDR3 nucleotide sequence: TGTGCCAGTAGAATAAGGACAGGTGAAAAACTGTTTTTT. This sequence encodes CASRIRTGEKLFF.

This clonotype was found a few times. The CDR3, as DNA: TGTGCCACCAGGGGAGGGGAGGGGACCACCGGGGAGCTGTTTTTT. Its protein is CATRGGEGTTGELFF. The rearrangement uses TRBV15 and TRBJ2-2, with 7 bases fitting TRBD2. CDR1 is LNHNV and CDR2 is YYDKDF in the germline V gene (reference sequence). This CDR3 comprises 15 residues. V was clipped by 6 bases and J by 4 bases; unmatched bases: 8. Full variable domain (missing parts from reference TRBV15 and TRBJ2-2): DAMVIQNPRYQVTQFGKPVTLSCSQTLNHNVMYWYQQKSSQAPKLLFHYYDKDFNNEADTPDNFQSRRPNTSFCFLDIRSPGLGDTAMYLCATRGGEGTTGELFFGEGSRLTVL.

This clonotype came up a few times. This chain joins TRBV10-3 and TRBJ1-2, with a weak D call TRBD1 (5 bases). Germline V CDR1 and CDR2: ENHRY, SYGVKD. Trimming stripped 4 bases from V and 2 bases from J, with 11 bases between. The CDR3 covers 14 residues. The CDR3 here is CAISGSRGNYGYTF. CDR3 in DNA: TGTGCCATCAGTGGCTCTCGGGGGAACTATGGCTACACCTTC.

Here the CDR3 reads CASSPRGTADSYEQYF. Written as DNA, the CDR3 is TGTGCCAGCTCACCTCGGGGGACCGCCGACTCCTACGAGCAGTACTTC. The chain recombines TRBV18 with TRBJ2-7, with D perhaps TRBD2 (6 bases). This CDR3 has 16 amino acids. The V gene lost 3 bases and the J gene lost 0 bases, with 15 bases spanning the gap. Germline CDR1 is KGHSH and CDR2 is LQKENI.

In this sample, this clonotype turned up many times. The chain has TRBV7-2 and TRBJ1-5, with a weak D call TRBD1 (6 bases). Germline V gene sequence: CDR1 SGHTA, CDR2 FQGNSA. V was trimmed by 3 bases and J by 6 bases, leaving 9 bases between them. This CDR3 has 13 residues. CDR3 region: CASSFRGGQPQHF. Written as DNA, the CDR3 is TGTGCCAGCAGCTTCAGGGGCGGTCAGCCCCAGCATTTT.

This clonotype was recorded only once. This chain connects TRBV29-1 to TRBJ2-1, with 10 nucleotides matching TRBD2. The CDR3 sequence is 15 residues long. After removal of 4 bases from V and 8 bases from J, the junction contained 11 bases not matched to a gene. The germline V gene encodes CDR1 SQVTM and CDR2 ANQGSEA. CDR3 amino acids: CSVVRGLAVSDEQFF. The CDR3 DNA sequence: TGCAGCGTTGTTCGTGGACTAGCGGTATCGGATGAGCAGTTCTTC.

This clonotype was seen at least ten times. The rearrangement uses TRBV6-5 and TRBJ2-2; tentative D call: TRBD2 (5 bases). The CDR3 spans 15 residues. The V gene lost 0 bases and the J gene lost 4 bases, with 9 bases spanning the gap. Germline V lookup: CDR1 MNHEY, CDR2 SVGAGI. CDR3 bases: TGTGCCAGCAGTTACTCGAGACGGGGCACCGGGGAGCTGTTTTTT. It translates to CASSYSRRGTGELFF.

The chain carries TRBV2 and TRBJ2-7, with D perhaps TRBD1 or TRBD2 (7 bases each). This CDR3 spans 13 amino acids. Trimming took off 7 bases at V and 0 bases at J, with 10 bases between the two ends. CDR1 and CDR2 (germline): SNHLY, FYNNEI. CDR3 DNA: TGTGCCAGCAAGCGGGACAGCTCCTACGAGCAGTACTTC. Translation gives CASKRDSSYEQYF.

This clonotype has ten or more counts. This rearrangement joins TRBV12-3 or TRBV12-4 to TRBJ2-3; D possibly matches TRBD1 or TRBD2 (6 bases each). This CDR3 comprises 16 residues. The V end lost 2 bases, the J end lost 2 bases, and 14 bases lay between the germline ends. CDR3 coding DNA: TGTGCCAGCAGTTTATCCGGGGGCGTGAACACAGATACGCAGTATTTT. Protein product: CASSLSGGVNTDTQYF.

The sample holds one count of this clonotype. CDR3 sequence: CASGRQRSSTDTQYF. CDR3 nucleotide sequence: TGTGCTAGTGGTCGACAGCGTTCTAGCACAGATACGCAGTATTTT. This chain connects TRBV12-5 to TRBJ2-3; a possible D gene is TRBD1 (5 bases). This CDR3 spans 15 amino acids. V shed 5 bases and J shed 0 bases, with 12 bases lying between them. Germline V gives CDR1 LGHNT, CDR2 FRNRAP.

A single count supports this clonotype. This chain connects TRBV20-1 to TRBJ1-2; unclear D gene. There are 16 residues in the CDR3. Trimming cost V 0 bases and J 1 base, with 15 bases left between them. Germline CDR1 DFQATT, CDR2 SNEGSKA (reference sequence). CDR3 in DNA: TGCAGTGCTAGAGATTTCGCGGGGAGATATAACTATGGCTACACCTTC. This encodes CSARDFAGRYNYGYTF.

This clonotype has only a few counts. As DNA, the CDR3 is TGTGCCAGTAGTGCGACTAACCGGGGGCAGTACTTC. This codes for CASSATNRGQYF. The V and J genes are TRBV19 and TRBJ2-7; TRBD2 might be the D (5 bases). Germline loops: CDR1 LNHDA, CDR2 SQIVND (reference sequence). Trimming shortened V by 5 bases and J by 9 bases, and 14 bases separated the two germline ends. The CDR3 is 12 residues long.

Ten or more counts support this clonotype. This chain uses TRBV19 with TRBJ1-1; D not certain. Germline CDR1 reads LNHDA; CDR2 reads SQIVND (reference sequence). CDR3 length: 12 amino acids. V lost 5 bases and J lost 8, with 12 bases in between. The CDR3 loop reads CASSLRAKEAFF. The CDR3 DNA reads as TGTGCCAGTAGTCTCCGGGCCAAAGAAGCTTTCTTT.

The sample holds a few counts of this clonotype. This rearrangement joins TRBV29-1 to TRBJ2-1; D possibly corresponds to TRBD2 (7 bases). V shed 7 bases and J shed 8 bases, with 9 bases lying between them. The CDR3 totals 10 residues. CDR1 SQVTM and CDR2 ANQGSEA come from the germline V gene. The CDR3 bases are TGCAGCGGGGGGGGCGATGAGCAGTTCTTC. This translates into CSGGGDEQFF.

Worth noting for this clonotype: One junction end does not reproduce the germline sequence, and a read error may be involved. The chain combines TRBV10-3 with TRBJ2-7, with D possibly TRBD2 on 6 matching bases. Per germline, CDR1 ENHRY and CDR2 SYGVKD. The CDR3 spans 13 residues. CDR3 region: CASQRLAIDEQCF. CDR3 DNA: TGTGCCAGTCAGAGGCTAGCGATCGACGAGCAGTGCTTC.

Notes on this clonotype: This may be a read error: a much more frequent sequence differs by one nucleotide. The chain combines TRBV25-1 with TRBJ1-1, with a possible D match to TRBD1 (5 bases). The V and J ends lost 5 bases and 5 bases respectively, with 15 bases between them. Germline V gene data show CDR1 as MGHDK and CDR2 as SYGVNS. This CDR3 is 14 amino acids long. CDR3 region: CASSPPPGETEAFF. CDR3 DNA: TGTGCCAGCAGTCCCCCCCCGGGGGAAACTGAAGCTTTCTTT.

The chain employs TRBV7-9 and TRBJ2-7; D not certain. The CDR3 covers 12 residues. With 2 bases removed from V and 3 bases from J, the gap between germline ends came to 5 bases. Germline lookup yields CDR1 SEHNR and CDR2 FQNEAQ (reference sequence). The DNA of the CDR3 is TGTGCCAGCAGCTTAATAGTCTACGAGCAGTACTTC. Its translation: CASSLIVYEQYF.

This clonotype was picked up many times. The chain uses TRBV7-2 and TRBJ1-5, with a tentative D call TRBD1 (5 bases). Deletions cut 5 bases from V and 0 bases from J, with 14 bases between. The length of the CDR3 is 16 residues. CDR1 is SGHTA, CDR2 FQGNSA, per germline. The chain's CDR3 is CASSPRRDDSNQPQHF. For the CDR3, the DNA is TGTGCCAGCAGCCCCCGCCGGGACGATAGCAATCAGCCCCAGCATTTT.

In this sample, this clonotype turned up a few times. This sequence joins TRBV18 and TRBJ2-3, with D unresolved. The germline V and J ends were trimmed by 3 bases and 2 bases, with 3 bases remaining between them. Germline CDR1 is KGHSH and CDR2 is LQKENI. This CDR3 spans 12 amino acids. CDR3 nucleotides: TGTGCCAGCTCACCGGTCACAGATACGCAGTATTTT. This sequence encodes CASSPVTDTQYF.

This chain connects TRBV7-9 to TRBJ1-4, with TRBD1 identical over 9 bases. The V gene's germline CDR1 is SEHNR and CDR2 FQNEAQ (reference sequence). After removal of 5 bases from V and 8 bases from J, the junction contained 6 bases not matched to a gene. The CDR3 loop spans 14 amino acids. CDR3 loop: CASSGDRVGEKLFF. Here the CDR3 DNA reads TGTGCCAGCAGCGGGGACAGGGTTGGAGAAAAACTGTTTTTT. Looking up the rest from reference TRBV7-9 and TRBJ1-4 gives the full variable domain: DTGVSQNPRHKITKRGQNVTFRCDPISEHNRLYWYRQTLGQGPEFLTYFQNEAQLEKSRLLSDRFSAERPKGSFSTLEIQRTEQGDSAMYLCASSGDRVGEKLFFGSGTQLSVL.

This clonotype appeared many times. The CDR3 DNA reads as TGTGCCAGCTCGGACAGGGACAGTTCCTACGAGCAGTACTTC. Protein sequence: CASSDRDSSYEQYF. The rearrangement uses TRBV6-5 and TRBJ2-7, with 8 bases aligning to TRBD1. The V segment lost 8 bases and the J segment 1 base; nucleotides outside the gene matches: 7. Germline V gene sequence: CDR1 MNHEY, CDR2 SVGAGI. CDR3 length equals 14 residues.

The V call is TRBV12-3 or TRBV12-4, the J call TRBJ2-3, with 8 bases identical to TRBD1. V lost 7 bases to trimming and J lost 2 bases; unmatched junction nucleotides: 20. This CDR3 spans 19 amino acids. This chain's CDR3 is CASTPTTGASIAYTDTQYF. The CDR3 DNA follows: TGTGCCAGCACCCCCACGACAGGGGCTTCTATAGCGTACACAGATACGCAGTATTTT.